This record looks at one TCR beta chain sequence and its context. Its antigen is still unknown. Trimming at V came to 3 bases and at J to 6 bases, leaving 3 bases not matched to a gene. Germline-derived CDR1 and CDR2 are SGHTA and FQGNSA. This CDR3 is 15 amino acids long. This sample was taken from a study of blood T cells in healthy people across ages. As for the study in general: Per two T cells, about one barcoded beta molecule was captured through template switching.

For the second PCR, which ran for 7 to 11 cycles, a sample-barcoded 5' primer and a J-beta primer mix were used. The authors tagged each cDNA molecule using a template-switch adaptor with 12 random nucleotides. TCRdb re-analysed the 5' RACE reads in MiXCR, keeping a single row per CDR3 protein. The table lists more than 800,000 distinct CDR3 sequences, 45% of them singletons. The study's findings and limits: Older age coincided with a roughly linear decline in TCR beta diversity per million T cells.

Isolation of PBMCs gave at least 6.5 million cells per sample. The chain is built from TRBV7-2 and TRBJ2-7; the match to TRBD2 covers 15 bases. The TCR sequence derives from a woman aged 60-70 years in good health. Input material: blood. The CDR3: CASSFLGLAGGEQYF. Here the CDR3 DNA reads TGTGCCAGCAGCTTTCTGGGACTAGCGGGAGGCGAGCAGTACTTC.